This TCR beta chain comes out of a study of shared clonotypes between healthy human individuals. Every immunoSEQ plate was one replicate of a subset's evenly spread DNA. TCRdb keeps only in-frame clones here, not all; method: immunoSEQ multiplex PCR. The table includes roughly 450,000 clones, 60% to 85% detected once. Germline assignment: CDR1 LNHDA and CDR2 SQIVND (reference sequence). This CDR3 is built from 18 residues. Trimming removed 2 bases at V and 1 base at J, with 19 bases between. This chain uses TRBV19 with TRBJ2-3; no reliable D call. The sequence was obtained from a woman aged 40-49 years in good health. Some clones in this sample may be carry-over from other donors' samples. Material: PBMCs. Here the CDR3 DNA reads TGTGCCAGTAGTATATGGTGCAGAATACGATTTGGCACAGATACGCAGTATTTT. The encoded protein is CASSIWCRIRFGTDTQYF. Full variable domain (remainder filled in from reference TRBV19 and TRBJ2-3): DGGITQSPKYLFRKEGQNVTLSCEQNLNHDAMYWYRQDPGQGLRLIYYSQIVNDFQKGDIAEGYSVSREKKESFPLTVTSAQKNPTAFYLCASSIWCRIRFGTDTQYFGPGTRLTVL.